The 15 T cell receptor beta chains given below trace back to one sample, sequenced in a study of CD8 T cells in Susac syndrome. RNA totalling 0.5 to 1 ug underwent reverse transcription with random hexamers. One entry per CDR3 protein, called by TCRdb with MiXCR from the immunoSEQ multiplex PCR reads. The sample has around 80,000 distinct CDR3 sequences; roughly 95% are singletons. Specimen: CD8+ T cells from PBMCs. The receptors come from a human donor with Susac syndrome.

V and J are TRBV10-3 and TRBJ2-1; D remains unclear. The CDR3 is 14 residues long. V lost 10 bases to trimming and J lost 1 base, with 14 bases between them. In germline, CDR1 is ENHRY, CDR2 SYGVKD. The CDR3: CASEDPLSYNEQFF. DNA of the CDR3: TGTGCCAGCGAGGACCCCCTGTCCTACAATGAGCAGTTCTTC.

V gene TRBV18 combines with J gene TRBJ2-2; unclear D gene. Deletions cut 2 bases from V and 4 bases from J, with 8 bases between. This CDR3 has 14 residues. Germline lookup yields CDR1 KGHSH and CDR2 LQKENI. As DNA, the CDR3 is TGTGCCAGCTCACCAAGCGTAACCACCGGGGAGCTGTTTTTT. It encodes CASSPSVTTGELFF.

V usage is TRBV7-9 and J usage is TRBJ2-5, with a tentative D call TRBD2 (5 bases). The V gene's germline CDR1 is SEHNR and CDR2 FQNEAQ (reference sequence). The CDR3 spans 16 residues. Trimming pared 6 bases from V and 3 bases from J, leaving 20 bases between. This chain's CDR3 is CASRSAGDPNKETQYF. As DNA, the CDR3 is TGTGCCAGCAGATCGGCGGGCGACCCTAACAAAGAGACCCAGTACTTC.

This clonotype was recorded only once. This sequence joins TRBV5-1 and TRBJ2-7; possibly TRBD1 for D (6 bases). The germline V gene encodes CDR1 SGHRS and CDR2 YFSETQ. V shed 4 bases and J shed 7 bases, with 15 bases lying between them. The CDR3 is 13 amino acids. The CDR3 coding sequence is TGCGCCAGCAGCCTGGACAGCCCCCTGGAGCAGTACTTC. Translating it yields CASSLDSPLEQYF.

This sequence joins TRBV9 and TRBJ2-1; D is possibly TRBD2 (5 bases). CDR3 size: 13 residues. CDR1 and CDR2 from the germline V gene are SGDLS and YYNGEE. V lost 2 bases and J lost 8, with 11 bases in between. CDR3 sequence (DNA): TGTGCCAGCAGCGTGAGGGATGCCCATGAGCAGTTCTTC. Translated, it gives CASSVRDAHEQFF. Full variable domain (rest looked up from reference TRBV9 and TRBJ2-1): DSGVTQTPKHLITATGQRVTLRCSPRSGDLSVYWYQQSLDQGLQFLIQYYNGEERAKGNILERFSAQQFPDLHSELNLSSLELGDSALYFCASSVRDAHEQFFGPGTRLTVL.

The rearrangement joins TRBV12-3 or TRBV12-4 to TRBJ2-3, with TRBD1 identical over 10 bases. The CDR3 is made up of 14 amino acids. With V trimmed by 6 bases and J by 5 bases, 5 bases remained unmatched. CDR3 sequence: CASRPTGGIDTQYF. In DNA, the CDR3 is TGTGCCAGCAGACCGACAGGGGGCATAGATACGCAGTATTTT.

The chain joins TRBV5-1 to TRBJ2-7; D tentatively reads TRBD1 or TRBD2 (6 bases each). Germline loops: CDR1 SGHRS, CDR2 YFSETQ. This CDR3 region has 14 residues. V lost 3 bases and J lost 7, with 17 bases in between. The CDR3 here is CASSWTGAWGEQYF. As DNA, the CDR3 is TGCGCCAGCAGCTGGACGGGGGCGTGGGGAGAGCAGTACTTC.

This clonotype was seen just once. This chain connects TRBV2 to TRBJ2-7; 7 bases are shared with TRBD2. The CDR3 contains 12 residues. The trim removed 8 bases at V and 5 bases at J, leaving 6 bases unmatched. The V gene's germline CDR1 is SNHLY and CDR2 FYNNEI. CDR3 nucleotide sequence: TGTGCCAGCCTTCGGGGGGTGAACGAGCAGTACTTC. This sequence encodes CASLRGVNEQYF.

The CDR3 protein is CASSLGGSGETQYF. CDR3 bases: TGCGCCAGCAGCTTAGGAGGGTCAGGAGAGACCCAGTACTTC. This chain links TRBV5-1 with TRBJ2-5; weak D call: TRBD2 (6 bases). V was pared by 2 bases and J by 4 bases, with 12 bases between. CDR1 and CDR2 from the germline V gene are SGHRS and YFSETQ. The length of the CDR3 is 14 residues.

The V gene is TRBV5-1, the J gene TRBJ2-7; 7 positions match TRBD1. Per germline, CDR1 SGHRS and CDR2 YFSETQ. CDR3 length: 15 amino acids. J was trimmed by 2 bases and V by 0 bases; bases with no gene match: 5. CDR3 residues: CASSLGRGQAYEQYF. Here the CDR3 DNA reads TGCGCCAGCAGCTTGGGCCGTGGACAGGCCTACGAGCAGTACTTC.

The chain links TRBV7-8 to TRBJ2-1; D may be TRBD1 (5 bases). This CDR3 region has 13 residues. CDR1 SGHVS and CDR2 FQNEAQ come from the germline V gene. Trimming took 4 bases from V and 5 from J, leaving 9 bases between them. The CDR3 DNA reads TGTGCCAGCAGCTGGGGCCTCCACAATGAGCAGTTCTTC. Amino acid sequence: CASSWGLHNEQFF.

V usage is TRBV7-9 and J usage is TRBJ2-7; D is perhaps TRBD1 (5 bases). The CDR3 extends over 15 amino acids. CDR1 and CDR2 from the germline V gene are SEHNR and FQNEAQ (reference sequence). The V gene lost 1 base and the J gene lost 4 bases, with 14 bases spanning the gap. The CDR3 spells CASSLEGAPSYEQYF. The CDR3 DNA reads as TGTGCCAGCAGCTTAGAAGGGGCCCCATCTTACGAGCAGTACTTC.

This clonotype has only one observation. The chain couples TRBV6-5 to TRBJ1-1; D unresolved. V lost 2 bases and J 8 bases, leaving 9 bases between the germline ends. Germline V gene lookup returns CDR1 MNHEY and CDR2 SVGAGI. The CDR3 is 12 amino acids. The CDR3 DNA reads as TGTGCCAGCAGTTACCGGGGAGAAGAAGCTTTCTTT. Its protein is CASSYRGEEAFF.

The chain couples TRBV2 to TRBJ2-4, with D perhaps TRBD2 (6 bases). Trimming stripped 7 bases from V and 1 base from J, with 14 bases between. CDR1 and CDR2 (germline): SNHLY, FYNNEI. The CDR3 has 15 amino acids. CDR3 nucleotides: TGTGCCAGCATCCTCGGGACTGGGGCCAAAAACATTCAGTACTTC. This encodes CASILGTGAKNIQYF. Full variable domain (remainder filled in from reference TRBV2 and TRBJ2-4): EPEVTQTPSHQVTQMGQEVILRCVPISNHLYFYWYRQILGQKVEFLVSFYNNEISEKSEIFDDQFSVERPDGSNFTLKIRSTKLEDSAMYFCASILGTGAKNIQYFGAGTRLSVL.

The chain uses TRBV9 and TRBJ2-7; TRBD1 agrees at 7 bases. CDR3 size: 14 residues. Germline lookup yields CDR1 SGDLS and CDR2 YYNGEE. Trimming took 2 bases from V and 1 from J; bases not matched to a gene: 3. The CDR3 DNA reads as TGTGCCAGCAGCGTGGCGACAGGGTCCTACGAGCAGTACTTC. Protein sequence: CASSVATGSYEQYF.